This entry describes one TCR beta chain. Its antigen is as yet unknown. The data stem from a study of cytomegalovirus exposure and HLA in healthy donors. Whole-study findings and limits: As confirmed in vitro, three CMV-associated chains were specific for CMV antigens. Diagnosis of cytomegalovirus status made by the classifier reportedly showed high specificity and sensitivity. In an earlier analysis, about 90% or about 30%: the productive usage of most TCR beta V segments.

The PCR employed 60 Vbeta primers together with 13 Jbeta primers. TCRdb's table, derived via immunoSEQ multiplex PCR, lists solely in-frame clones and lacks some. The sample includes around 100,000 clones. Sequenced: PBMCs. The receptor was derived from a man aged 40-50 years in good health and CMV-seropositive.

In nucleotides, the CDR3 is TGCAGCGTCAGGTTACTCACAGATACGCAGTATTTT. It is translated as CSVRLLTDTQYF. J is TRBJ2-3 and V is TRBV29-1; D not certain. CDR3 length equals 12 residues. Germline assignment: CDR1 SQVTM and CDR2 ANQGSEA. Trimming shortened V by 6 bases and J by 2 bases, and 9 bases separated the two germline ends.